This passage covers 26 T cell receptor beta chains from one sample sequenced in a study of cytomegalovirus exposure and HLA in healthy donors. The PCR employed 60 Vbeta primers together with 13 Jbeta primers. Clones were sequenced by immunoSEQ multiplex PCR, and TCRdb holds only the in-frame ones, with some missing. Of hundreds of thousands of clones listed, roughly two thirds are singletons. Sequencing used PBMCs. These receptors were collected from a female donor in good health and CMV-seronegative.

V is TRBV4-2 and J is TRBJ2-4; 12 nucleotides line up with TRBD2. The CDR3 loop spans 18 amino acids. Per germline, CDR1 LGHNA and CDR2 YNFKEQ. J was trimmed by 3 bases and V by 3 bases; bases with no gene match: 9. The CDR3: CASSHRLAGEIVKNIQYF. CDR3 sequence (DNA): TGTGCCAGCAGCCACCGACTAGCGGGAGAGATTGTCAAAAACATTCAGTACTTC.

V gene TRBV21-1 combines with J gene TRBJ1-1; TRBD1 is the table's D call, not checked against the DNA. TRBV21-1 represents a pseudogene. There are 17 residues in the CDR3. The CDR3 sequence is CASTQYTGSYMNTEAFF. As DNA, the CDR3 is TGTGCCAGCACCCAATATACAGGCTCCTACATGAACACTGAAGCTTTCTTT.

V and J are TRBV7-9 and TRBJ1-1; the match to TRBD1 covers 8 bases. V lost 1 base to trimming and J lost 11 bases; unmatched junction nucleotides: 6. The CDR3 extends over 13 amino acids. In germline, CDR1 is SEHNR, CDR2 FQNEAQ (reference sequence). CDR3: CASSLEQGAVAFF. CDR3 DNA sequence: TGTGCCAGCAGCTTAGAGCAGGGGGCGGTTGCTTTCTTT.

The genes are TRBV14 and TRBJ1-1; 7 nucleotides line up with TRBD1. The germline gives CDR1 SGHDN, CDR2 FVKESK. The CDR3 loop spans 13 amino acids. V shed 1 base, J shed 8 bases, and the junction held 4 bases outside the gene matches. DNA for the CDR3: TGTGCCAGCAGCCAAGGCGCGACAGGGGAAGCTTTCTTT. Amino acids: CASSQGATGEAFF. Supplemented by reference TRBV14 and TRBJ1-1, the full variable domain reads EAGVTQFPSHSVIEKGQTVTLRCDPISGHDNLYWYRRVMGKEIKFLLHFVKESKQDESGMPNNRFLAERTGGTYSTLKVQPAELEDSGVYFCASSQGATGEAFFGQGTRLTVV.

This clone was counted a few times. The chain combines TRBV19 with TRBJ1-4, with D perhaps matching TRBD1 (6 bases). V dropped 8 bases and J dropped 5 bases, with 24 bases sitting between them. This CDR3 spans 17 amino acids. Germline CDR1 is LNHDA and CDR2 is SQIVND (reference sequence). CDR3 amino acids: CASVAPPGANVNEKLFF. The CDR3 nucleotides are TGTGCCAGTGTAGCACCCCCAGGGGCAAACGTAAATGAAAAACTGTTTTTT.

The V and J genes are TRBV11-3 and TRBJ2-1; D not resolved. Germline-derived CDR1 and CDR2 are SGHNT and YENEEA. The V gene lost 3 bases and the J gene lost 0 bases, with 9 bases spanning the gap. The length of the CDR3 is 15 residues. The CDR3 reads CASSFGTYSYNEQFF. The CDR3 bases are TGTGCCAGCAGCTTTGGTACTTACTCCTACAATGAGCAGTTCTTC.

The chain joins TRBV28 to TRBJ1-2; 10 nucleotides line up with TRBD1. Germline CDR1 reads MDHEN; CDR2 reads SYDVKM. The CDR3 is 14 residues long. The ends lost 5 bases at V and 8 bases at J; junction bases unmatched: 8. This chain's CDR3 is CASSPSDRGRGYTF. For the CDR3, the DNA is TGTGCCAGCAGTCCCTCCGACAGGGGGCGAGGCTACACCTTC.

The chain recombines TRBV5-6 with TRBJ2-7, with 9 bases that match TRBD2. Germline CDR1 reads SGHDT; CDR2 reads YYEEEE. J gave up 0 bases and V 0 bases, and 4 bases lay outside the gene matches. The CDR3 is made up of 16 amino acids. The CDR3 DNA is TGTGCCAGCAGCTTGGGTACTAGCGGGTACTCCTACGAGCAGTACTTC. Translating gives CASSLGTSGYSYEQYF.

This clone was seen more than once but under ten times. The chain recombines TRBV7-2 with TRBJ1-3; TRBD1 agrees at 7 bases. The CDR3 is made up of 16 amino acids. Germline CDR1 SGHTA, CDR2 FQGNSA. The ends lost 5 bases at V and 2 bases at J; junction bases unmatched: 9. CDR3 protein: CASSPTGVYTGNTIYF. For the CDR3, the DNA is TGTGCCAGCAGCCCAACAGGGGTCTACACTGGAAACACCATATATTTT.

The chain employs TRBV5-1 and TRBJ2-3; 10 bases are a match to TRBD1. This CDR3 is 16 amino acids long. Germline V gene sequence: CDR1 SGHRS, CDR2 YFSETQ. Trimming at V came to 4 bases and at J to 1 base, leaving 6 bases not matched to a gene. Written as DNA, the CDR3 is TGCGCCAGCAGCAGTGCCGGGACAGGGGGCACAGATACGCAGTATTTT. Translation gives CASSSAGTGGTDTQYF.

V usage is TRBV11-2 and J usage is TRBJ1-1; D unclear. The germline V and J ends were trimmed by 1 base and 4 bases, with 13 bases remaining between them. CDR1 is SGHAT and CDR2 is FQNNGV in the germline V gene. The CDR3 sequence is 15 residues long. CDR3 protein: CASSLGQASSTEAFF. The CDR3 DNA is TGTGCCAGCAGCTTAGGGCAGGCGTCATCCACTGAAGCTTTCTTT.

In this sample, this clone turned up once. This rearrangement joins TRBV5-1 to TRBJ1-1, with 10 bases aligning to TRBD1. The CDR3 is 15 amino acids. The germline V gene has CDR1 SGHRS and CDR2 YFSETQ. V trimming: 4 bases; J trimming: 1 base; junction bases outside the gene matches: 4. CDR3 bases: TGCGCCAGCAGCCTCCGACAGGGGGCGAACACTGAAGCTTTCTTT. Amino acids: CASSLRQGANTEAFF.

Only a few counts were recorded for this clone. V gene TRBV13 combines with J gene TRBJ2-7, with 12 bases matching TRBD2. The germline V gene has CDR1 PRHDT and CDR2 FYEKMQ (reference sequence). J lost 0 bases, V lost 5 bases, and 8 bases had no gene match. The CDR3 has 17 amino acids. CDR3 coding DNA: TGTGCCAGCAGCCATGGGACTAGCGGGCCCAGCTCCTACGAGCAGTACTTC. It encodes CASSHGTSGPSSYEQYF.

This chain links TRBV30 with TRBJ2-2, with D hard to call. Trimming took off 4 bases at V and 0 bases at J, with 6 bases between the two ends. From germline, CDR1 is GTSNPN and CDR2 SVGIG (reference sequence). This CDR3 has 13 residues. CDR3 nucleotide sequence: TGTGCCTGGACCCTGTCGAACACCGGGGAGCTGTTTTTT. Translation gives CAWTLSNTGELFF.

This clone was counted a few times. The V call is TRBV11-2, the J call TRBJ1-1; 7 nucleotides align to TRBD1. The V gene end was trimmed by 4 bases and the J gene end by 10 bases; junction bases not matched to a gene: 12. This CDR3 has 14 residues. Germline V lookup: CDR1 SGHAT, CDR2 FQNNGV. CDR3 protein: CASSSEWGQFGAFF. The CDR3 DNA reads TGTGCCAGCAGCTCAGAGTGGGGACAGTTCGGAGCTTTCTTT.

This chain links TRBV2 with TRBJ2-3; TRBD2 matches 14 bases. CDR3 size: 17 residues. The germline CDR1 and CDR2 sequences are SNHLY and FYNNEI. V trimming: 2 bases; J trimming: 6 bases; junction bases outside the gene matches: 7. The CDR3 DNA reads as TGTGCCAGCAGTGAATTGGGACTAGCGGGAGTAGACGATACGCAGTATTTT. Protein product: CASSELGLAGVDDTQYF.

This clone occurred a few times. The rearrangement uses TRBV6-1 and TRBJ1-2; 9 bases align to TRBD1. This CDR3 region has 13 residues. The ends lost 5 bases at V and 6 bases at J; junction bases unmatched: 4. Per the germline V gene, CDR1 is MNHNS and CDR2 is SASEGT. The CDR3 DNA is TGTGCCAGCAGTACCAGGACAGGGGATGGCTACACCTTC. The encoded protein is CASSTRTGDGYTF.

The CDR3 is CASSSRGGRSYEQYF. CDR3 nucleotides: TGTGCCAGCAGCTCCCGGGGCGGGAGATCCTACGAGCAGTACTTC. The J gene is TRBJ2-5, the V gene TRBV7-2, with TRBD2 matching 7 bases. With the DNA end fitting TRBJ2-7 better, the J assignment may be wrong. The CDR3 spans 15 residues. CDR1 is SGHTA, CDR2 FQGNSA, per germline.

This chain links TRBV29-1 with TRBJ2-2, with D possibly TRBD2 on 6 matching bases. Germline loops: CDR1 SQVTM, CDR2 ANQGSEA. The CDR3 totals 13 residues. The CDR3 nucleotides are TGCAGTTATGGGGGACTTTACACCGGGGAGCTGTTTTTT. Its translation: CSYGGLYTGELFF.

The CDR3 region has the DNA TGTGCCAGCAGCTTGGGATCAGGGGTGTTAGCCTACAATGAGCAGTTCTTC. This codes for CASSLGSGVLAYNEQFF. V gene TRBV5-4 combines with J gene TRBJ2-1; TRBD1 might be the D (6 bases). Trimming left V 0 bases short and J 2 bases short, with 15 bases between. CDR3 length: 17 amino acids. From germline, CDR1 is SGHNT and CDR2 YYREEE (reference sequence).

V and J are TRBV6-5 and TRBJ2-7; perhaps TRBD1 as D (5 bases). This CDR3 is 13 amino acids long. The V end was cut by 2 bases, the J end by 3 bases, with 8 bases between. Germline V lookup: CDR1 MNHEY, CDR2 SVGAGI. CDR3 region: CASSYDRDYEQYF. In DNA, the CDR3 is TGTGCCAGCAGTTACGACAGAGACTACGAGCAGTACTTC.

This clone has a handful of counts. The J gene is TRBJ1-6, the V gene TRBV5-6; 8 nucleotides agree with TRBD1. Germline lookup yields CDR1 SGHDT and CDR2 YYEEEE. V was pared by 0 bases and J by 6 bases, with 2 bases of the junction left unmatched. The CDR3 runs to 15 residues. The CDR3 coding sequence is TGTGCCAGCAGCTTGGGACAGGGGATTAATTCACCCCTCCACTTT. Translating gives CASSLGQGINSPLHF.

A few counts support this clone. The CDR3 DNA reads as TGTGCCAGCAGCCAACTAGGGTGGGACGAGCAGTACTTC. It translates to CASSQLGWDEQYF. This chain links TRBV27 with TRBJ2-7; D might be TRBD2 (5 bases). The length of the CDR3 is 13 residues. Germline lookup yields CDR1 MNHEY and CDR2 SMNVEV (reference sequence). Trimming removed 6 bases at V and 5 bases at J, with 14 bases between.

The rearrangement links TRBV29-1 to TRBJ2-3, with D possibly TRBD2 on 7 matching bases. The germline gives CDR1 SQVTM, CDR2 ANQGSEA. V was trimmed by 4 bases and J by 3 bases, leaving 20 bases between them. The CDR3 has 16 amino acids. Here the CDR3 DNA reads TGCAGCGTTGCCCAAAGACGAGGGGGAGGGACAGATACGCAGTATTTT. Translated, it gives CSVAQRRGGGTDTQYF.

The sample holds a few counts of this clone. CDR3 loop: CASRDRAITGELFF. The CDR3 DNA reads as TGTGCCAGTAGGGACAGGGCCATCACCGGGGAGCTGTTTTTT. This chain connects TRBV19 to TRBJ2-2; the match to TRBD1 covers 8 bases. In germline, CDR1 is LNHDA, CDR2 SQIVND (reference sequence). The length of the CDR3 is 14 residues. Germline trimming cut 6 bases from V and 4 bases from J; bases unmatched to any gene: 4.

This clone was detected a few times. The V call is TRBV6-5, the J call TRBJ2-7, with TRBD1 matching over 7 bases. The CDR3 runs to 15 residues. Looked up from germline, CDR1 is MNHEY and CDR2 is SVGAGI. Trimming removed 2 bases from V and 0 bases from J; junction bases left unmatched: 4. The CDR3 nucleotides are TGTGCCAGCAGTTACGGGACAGCGAGCTCCTACGAGCAGTACTTC. Translated, it gives CASSYGTASSYEQYF.